This TCR beta chain was found in a study of T cell repertoires in cytomegalovirus infection. V lost 4 bases, J lost 6 bases, and 18 bases lay in between. Germline lookup yields CDR1 SGHVS and CDR2 FNYEAQ. The CDR3 totals 15 residues. TCRdb redid the calling of the reads with MiXCR, one entry per CDR3 protein. The sample has 250,000 to 300,000 distinct CDR3 sequences; roughly 15% are singletons. The chain couples TRBV7-6 to TRBJ2-5; possible D gene TRBD2, 5 bases. The sequenced sample consisted of PBMCs. This clonotype originated in a human donor in good health (CMV status not recorded). Some clones in this sample may be carry-over from other donors' samples. CDR3 region: CASSSPVGEGKTQYF. For the CDR3, the DNA is TGTGCCAGCAGCTCCCCCGTCGGGGAAGGGAAGACCCAGTACTTC.